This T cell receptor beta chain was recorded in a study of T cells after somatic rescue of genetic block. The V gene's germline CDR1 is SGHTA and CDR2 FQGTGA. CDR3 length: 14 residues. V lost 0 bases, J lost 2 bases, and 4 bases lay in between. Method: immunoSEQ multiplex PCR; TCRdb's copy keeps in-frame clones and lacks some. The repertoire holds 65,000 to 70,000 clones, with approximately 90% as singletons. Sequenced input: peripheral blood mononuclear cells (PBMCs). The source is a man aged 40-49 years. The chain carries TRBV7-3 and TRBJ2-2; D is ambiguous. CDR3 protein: CASSLTRNTGELFF. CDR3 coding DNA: TGTGCCAGCAGCTTAACTCGTAACACCGGGGAGCTGTTTTTT.